This TCR beta chain was observed in a study of blood T cell repertoires in COVID-19. V was trimmed by 0 bases and J by 0 bases, leaving 16 bases between them. Germline V CDR1 and CDR2: SGHKS, YYEKEE (reference sequence). This CDR3 comprises 17 residues. Clones were read by immunoSEQ multiplex PCR, and TCRdb kept only the in-frame ones, dropping some. The sample yields about 36,000 clones, approximately 86% seen once. The chain combines TRBV5-5 with TRBJ2-7, with D possibly TRBD2 on 6 matching bases. This sequence originates from a man between 65 and 79 years old with acute or convalescent COVID-19. The material sequenced was peripheral blood. CDR3 DNA: TGTGCCAGCAGCTTGGCCACTGGGGACTCAGGCTCCTACGAGCAGTACTTC. Translation: CASSLATGDSGSYEQYF.